A selection of T cell receptor beta chains follows, all from one sample in a study of T cell repertoires in cytomegalovirus infection. TCRdb redid the calling of the reads with MiXCR, one entry per CDR3 protein. Among 130,000 or so distinct CDR3 sequences listed, under 8.5% were seen once. Sequenced: PBMCs. The source of these receptors is a human donor in good health (CMV status not recorded). Some clones in this sample may be carry-over from other donors' samples. Each CDR3 is given with its conserved first and last residue. The D gene is left open where the match is weak.

d_call: TRBD1
v_call: TRBV7-2
cdr3_aa: CASSPVGQGASPLHF

d_call: TRBD1
v_call: TRBV2
cdr3_aa: CASSRDRGLWPGEAFF

d_call: TRBD2
v_call: TRBV12-3/TRBV12-4
cdr3_aa: CASSPLAGVGETQYF

d_call: NA
v_call: TRBV7-3
cdr3_aa: CASSFGARETQYF

d_call: TRBD1
v_call: TRBV20-1
cdr3_aa: CSASDDRATQYF

d_call: NA
v_call: TRBV28
cdr3_aa: CASRPRLGNIQYF

d_call: TRBD1
v_call: TRBV7-2
cdr3_aa: CASSPGQGGYYGYTF

d_call: TRBD1
v_call: TRBV6-2/TRBV6-3
cdr3_aa: CASGQGNGYTF

d_call: TRBD2
v_call: TRBV28
cdr3_aa: CASSLESLAGGRLADTQYF

d_call: NA
v_call: TRBV6-1
cdr3_aa: CASSVAGAGTDTQYF

d_call: TRBD2
v_call: TRBV19
cdr3_aa: CASSMGLAQETQYF

d_call: NA
v_call: TRBV29-1
cdr3_aa: CSVRGGHLEAFF

d_call: NA
v_call: TRBV4-1
cdr3_aa: CASSQAGQGGKLFF

d_call: NA
v_call: TRBV6-2/TRBV6-3
cdr3_aa: CASSYPPPTQYF

d_call: NA
v_call: TRBV20-1
cdr3_aa: CSAREAITSSEAFF

d_call: TRBD1
v_call: TRBV27
cdr3_aa: CASSLKQQGASYEQYF

d_call: NA
v_call: TRBV7-2
cdr3_aa: CASSWGDTEAFF

d_call: NA
v_call: TRBV5-1
cdr3_aa: CASSLDTGHFSYEQYF

d_call: TRBD2
v_call: TRBV6-2/TRBV6-3
cdr3_aa: CASSSGRNTQYF

d_call: TRBD2
v_call: TRBV12-3/TRBV12-4
cdr3_aa: CASRPGTSGLTDTQYF

d_call: NA
v_call: TRBV5-1
cdr3_aa: CASSLRLAGARDTQYF

d_call: NA
v_call: TRBV7-9
cdr3_aa: CASSLSEGREQYF

d_call: NA
v_call: TRBV19
cdr3_aa: CASSWTVTDTQYF

d_call: TRBD1
v_call: TRBV2
cdr3_aa: CASNGDRGREAFF

d_call: TRBD1
v_call: TRBV20-1
cdr3_aa: CSARGTGTSPLHF

d_call: NA
v_call: TRBV28
cdr3_aa: CASCGAEYNYGYTF

d_call: NA
v_call: TRBV20-1
cdr3_aa: CSARAPAGSAWVF

d_call: TRBD1
v_call: TRBV28
cdr3_aa: CASSYRGSPYGYTF

d_call: NA
v_call: TRBV7-8
cdr3_aa: CASSFSPTGPPNFYGYTF

d_call: NA
v_call: TRBV6-5
cdr3_aa: CASRQGAYNSPLHF

d_call: NA
v_call: TRBV28
cdr3_aa: CARNSGGRYTGELFF

d_call: NA
v_call: TRBV19
cdr3_aa: CASSRTASTVYEQYF